This T cell receptor (beta chain) originates from a study of shared clonotypes between healthy human individuals. For the study at large: CD4 naive and memory got three plates each, CD8 naive two, CD8 memory one.

In regard to this clone: Its antigen is currently unknown.

Naive CD8 cells lacked CD45RO, underwent positive selection for CCR7 and left out terminally differentiated effector memory CD45RA+ cells. This CDR3 comprises 15 residues. V lost 6 bases to trimming and J lost 7 bases; unmatched junction nucleotides: 12. CDR1 SNHLY and CDR2 FYNNEI come from the germline V gene. General study points: Expectations were that clonotype sharing among donors would be affected by sequencing depth. Clonotypes shared by all four sorted-subset donors had higher generation probabilities than non-shared clonotypes.

Samples underwent the assay at deep level. TCRdb's copy holds only in-frame clones and misses some; the assay was immunoSEQ multiplex PCR. Among around 1.9 million clones listed, 85% to 95% were seen once. The receptor's source is a man aged 18 to 35 in good health. Some clones in this sample may be carry-over from other donors' samples. The rearrangement joins TRBV2 to TRBJ1-2; 9 bases line up with TRBD1. Sequenced sample: naive CD8+ T cells from PBMCs. CDR3 residues: CASSSTPGTGRGYTF. As DNA, the CDR3 is TGTGCCAGCAGCTCAACCCCCGGGACAGGGCGTGGCTACACCTTC.